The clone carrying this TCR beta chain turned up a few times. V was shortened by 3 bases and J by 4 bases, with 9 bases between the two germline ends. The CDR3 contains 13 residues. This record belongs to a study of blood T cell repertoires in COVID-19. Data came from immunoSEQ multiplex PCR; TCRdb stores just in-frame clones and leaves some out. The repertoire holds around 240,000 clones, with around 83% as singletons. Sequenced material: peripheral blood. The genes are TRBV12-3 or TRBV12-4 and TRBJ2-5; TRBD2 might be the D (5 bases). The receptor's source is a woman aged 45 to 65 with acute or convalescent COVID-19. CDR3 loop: CASSLRALETQYF. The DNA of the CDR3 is TGTGCCAGCAGTTTGAGGGCCTTAGAGACCCAGTACTTC.